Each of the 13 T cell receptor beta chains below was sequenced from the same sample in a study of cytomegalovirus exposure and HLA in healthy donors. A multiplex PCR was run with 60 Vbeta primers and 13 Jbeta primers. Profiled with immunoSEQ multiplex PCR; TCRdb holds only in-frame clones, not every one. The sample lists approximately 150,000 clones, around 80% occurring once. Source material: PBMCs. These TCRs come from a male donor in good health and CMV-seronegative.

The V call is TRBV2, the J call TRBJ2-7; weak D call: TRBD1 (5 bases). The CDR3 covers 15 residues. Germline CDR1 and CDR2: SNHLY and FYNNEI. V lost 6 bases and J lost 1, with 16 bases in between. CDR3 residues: CASRSTGAKSYEQYF. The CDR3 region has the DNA TGTGCCAGCAGATCCACTGGGGCAAAATCCTACGAGCAGTACTTC.

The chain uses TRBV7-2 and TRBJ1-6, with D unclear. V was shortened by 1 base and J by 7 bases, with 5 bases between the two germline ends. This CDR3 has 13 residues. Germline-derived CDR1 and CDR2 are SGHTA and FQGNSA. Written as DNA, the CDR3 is TGTGCCAGCAGCTTAGTCGGGAATTCACCCCTCCACTTT. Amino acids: CASSLVGNSPLHF.

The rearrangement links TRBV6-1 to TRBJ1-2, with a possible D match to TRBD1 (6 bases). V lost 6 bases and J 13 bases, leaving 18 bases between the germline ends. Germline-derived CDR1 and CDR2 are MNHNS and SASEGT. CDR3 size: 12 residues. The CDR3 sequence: CASRFPGDVSTF. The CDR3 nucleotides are TGTGCCAGCAGGTTTCCAGGGGATGTCTCCACCTTC.

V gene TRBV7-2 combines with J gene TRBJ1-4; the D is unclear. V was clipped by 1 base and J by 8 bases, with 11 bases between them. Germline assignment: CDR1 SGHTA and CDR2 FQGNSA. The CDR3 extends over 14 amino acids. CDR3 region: CASSLDGIREKLFF. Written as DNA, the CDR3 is TGTGCCAGCAGCTTAGACGGAATCAGGGAAAAACTGTTTTTT.

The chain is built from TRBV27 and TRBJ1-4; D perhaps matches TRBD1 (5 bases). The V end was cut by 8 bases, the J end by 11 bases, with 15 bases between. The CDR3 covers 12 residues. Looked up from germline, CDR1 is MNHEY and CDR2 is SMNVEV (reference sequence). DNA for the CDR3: TGTGCCAGCCGGTCCTGGGACTTTAAACTGTTTTTT. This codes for CASRSWDFKLFF.

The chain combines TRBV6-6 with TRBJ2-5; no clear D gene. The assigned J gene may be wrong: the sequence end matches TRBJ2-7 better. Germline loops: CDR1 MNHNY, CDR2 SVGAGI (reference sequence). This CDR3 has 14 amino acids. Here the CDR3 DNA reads TGTGCCAGCAGTTCCGTGGCTAGCTCCTACGAGCAGTACTTC. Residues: CASSSVASSYEQYF.

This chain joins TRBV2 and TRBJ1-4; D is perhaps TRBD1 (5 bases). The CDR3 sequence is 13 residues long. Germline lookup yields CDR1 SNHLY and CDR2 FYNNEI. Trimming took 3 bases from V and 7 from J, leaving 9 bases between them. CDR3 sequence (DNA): TGTGCCAGCAGTGATGGGGGGACTGAAAAACTGTTTTTT. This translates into CASSDGGTEKLFF.

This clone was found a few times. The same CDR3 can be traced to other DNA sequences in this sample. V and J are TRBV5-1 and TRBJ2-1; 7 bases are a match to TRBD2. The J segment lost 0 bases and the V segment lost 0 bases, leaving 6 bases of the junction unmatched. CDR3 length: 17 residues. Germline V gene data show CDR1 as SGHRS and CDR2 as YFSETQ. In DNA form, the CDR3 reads TGCGCCAGCAGCTTGGGTAGGCGGGGGAGCTCCTACAATGAGCAGTTCTTC. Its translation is CASSLGRRGSSYNEQFF.

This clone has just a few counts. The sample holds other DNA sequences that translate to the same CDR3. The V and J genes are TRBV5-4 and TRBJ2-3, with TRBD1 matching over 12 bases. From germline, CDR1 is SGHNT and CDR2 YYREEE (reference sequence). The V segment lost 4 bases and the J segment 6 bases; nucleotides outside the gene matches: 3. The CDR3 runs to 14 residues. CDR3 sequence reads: CASSRDRGQDTQYF. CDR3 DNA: TGTGCCAGCAGCCGGGACAGGGGGCAGGATACGCAGTATTTT.

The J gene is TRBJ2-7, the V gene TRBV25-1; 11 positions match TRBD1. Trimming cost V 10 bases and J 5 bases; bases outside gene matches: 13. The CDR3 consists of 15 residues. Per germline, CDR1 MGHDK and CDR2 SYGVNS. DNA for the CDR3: TGTGCCACCAGCCATTGGGGGACAGGGGGTCACGAGCAGTACTTC. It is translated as CATSHWGTGGHEQYF.

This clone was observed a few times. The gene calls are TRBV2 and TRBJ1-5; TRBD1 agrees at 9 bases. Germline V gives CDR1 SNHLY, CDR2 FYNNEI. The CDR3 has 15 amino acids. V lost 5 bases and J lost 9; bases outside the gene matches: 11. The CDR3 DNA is TGTGCCAGCAGTTTAGGGGGACAGGGCAAGGTGCCCCAGCATTTT. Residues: CASSLGGQGKVPQHF.

This chain's CDR3 is CAWSVGQGYQPQHF. The CDR3 coding sequence is TGTGCCTGGAGTGTCGGGCAGGGGTACCAGCCCCAGCATTTT. V is TRBV30 and J is TRBJ1-5, with a tentative D call TRBD1 (6 bases). The V end was cut by 0 bases, the J end by 7 bases, with 13 bases between. The germline V gene has CDR1 GTSNPN and CDR2 SVGIG (reference sequence). The CDR3 totals 14 residues.

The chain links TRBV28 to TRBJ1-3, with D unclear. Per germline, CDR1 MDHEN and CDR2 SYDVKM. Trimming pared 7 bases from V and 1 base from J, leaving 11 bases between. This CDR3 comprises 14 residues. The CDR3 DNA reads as TGTGCCAGCATCCTGGGCGGGTCTGGAAACACCATATATTTT. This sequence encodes CASILGGSGNTIYF.